Shown below are 27 T cell receptor beta chains from a single sample sequenced in a study of blood T cells in healthy people across ages. The second PCR ran roughly 7 to 11 cycles with a sample-barcoded 5' primer and J-beta primers. TCRdb re-derived calls from the 5' RACE reads in MiXCR, one entry per CDR3 protein. The repertoire has over 450,000 distinct CDR3 sequences, around 24% of them found once; the top ten carry around 10%. These same records also appear under a second study, on T cells of mothers and their children.

Specimen: blood. The receptors come from a boy between 10 and 17 years old in good health.

The chain couples TRBV19 to TRBJ2-1; no definite D call. Trimming took 2 bases from V and 6 from J, leaving 8 bases between them. The CDR3 is 13 amino acids. The V gene's germline CDR1 is LNHDA and CDR2 SQIVND (reference sequence). The DNA for the CDR3 is TGTGCCAGTAGTATAATGGCTCTCAATGAGCAGTTCTTC. Protein: CASSIMALNEQFF.

This clonotype has just a few counts. One junction end disagrees with the germline gene, perhaps due to a read error. The J gene is TRBJ1-1, the V gene TRBV5-5, with unresolved D. The CDR3 consists of 14 residues. CDR1 SGHKS and CDR2 YYEKEE come from the germline V gene (reference sequence). The CDR3 is CASYMGLGKYEASF. The CDR3 bases are TGTGCCAGCTACATGGGTCTGGGAAAATATGAAGCTTCCTTT.

This clonotype was detected a few times. J is TRBJ2-4 and V is TRBV4-3; TRBD2 is a possible D gene (6 bases). The CDR3 consists of 17 residues. In germline, CDR1 is LGHNA, CDR2 YSLEER. The germline V and J ends were trimmed by 2 bases and 7 bases, with 21 bases remaining between them. Written as DNA, the CDR3 is TGCGCCAGCAGCCAACGGCTAGCGCAAACCCTGGGGAACATTCAGTACTTC. Translated, it gives CASSQRLAQTLGNIQYF.

This clonotype came up once. The chain employs TRBV12-3 or TRBV12-4 and TRBJ2-3, with TRBD2 matching 11 bases. J gave up 4 bases and V 3 bases, and 3 bases lay outside the gene matches. This CDR3 is built from 15 residues. CDR3 protein: CASSLRGLAADTQYF. CDR3 coding DNA: TGTGCCAGCAGTTTGAGGGGACTAGCGGCAGATACGCAGTATTTT.

This chain links TRBV5-4 with TRBJ2-5; D uncertain. Trimming pared 4 bases from V and 3 bases from J, leaving 7 bases between. CDR3 length equals 12 residues. Germline V lookup: CDR1 SGHNT, CDR2 YYREEE (reference sequence). The CDR3 nucleotides are TGTGCCAGCAGCGGAGTCGAAGAGACCCAGTACTTC. Translating gives CASSGVEETQYF.

This clonotype was seen many times. The chain joins TRBV3-2 to TRBJ2-4. TRBV3-2 is shown as a pseudogene. The CDR3 is 12 residues long. The CDR3 region is CASSQGENIQYF. CDR3 bases: TGTGCCAGCAGCCAAGGGGAAAACATTCAGTACTTC.

In this sample, this clonotype turned up a few times. The chain combines TRBV7-9 with TRBJ1-4, with D unclear. Per germline, CDR1 SEHNR and CDR2 FQNEAQ (reference sequence). CDR3 length equals 13 residues. Trimming shortened V by 5 bases and J by 4 bases, and 8 bases separated the two germline ends. CDR3: CASSPGYNEKLFF. The CDR3 DNA is TGTGCCAGCAGCCCAGGCTATAATGAAAAACTGTTTTTT.

This clonotype was seen more than once but under ten times. The chain combines TRBV5-6 with TRBJ1-5; 7 nucleotides line up with TRBD1. The CDR3 is 17 amino acids. V gave up 0 bases and J gave up 2 bases; unmatched junction bases: 8. In germline, CDR1 is SGHDT, CDR2 YYEEEE. The chain's CDR3 is CASSLAGQGGGNQPQHF. The CDR3 DNA follows: TGTGCCAGCAGCTTGGCTGGCCAGGGGGGTGGCAATCAGCCCCAGCATTTT.

The chain carries TRBV29-1 and TRBJ1-2; TRBD1 matches 11 bases. CDR1 and CDR2 (germline): SQVTM, ANQGSEA. This CDR3 is 15 amino acids long. V lost 6 bases to trimming and J lost 4 bases; unmatched junction nucleotides: 10. CDR3 protein: CSVSGTGGTSYGYTF. The CDR3, as DNA: TGCAGCGTATCCGGGACAGGGGGGACCTCCTATGGCTACACCTTC.

About this clonotype itself: Mismatch with germline at one junction end may stem from a read error. The chain combines TRBV6-1 with TRBJ1-2; D gene ambiguous. Germline CDR1 reads MNHNS; CDR2 reads SASEGT. This CDR3 spans 14 amino acids. The CDR3 DNA sequence: TGTGCCGGCAGTGACGCCCAGCCCCTATATGGCTACACCTTC. Its translation is CAGSDAQPLYGYTF.

DNA of the CDR3: TGCGCCAGCAACCTTCGAAGCAGGGCGGACACTGAAGCTTTCTTT. This translates into CASNLRSRADTEAFF. The chain links TRBV4-3 to TRBJ1-1, with a possible D match to TRBD1 (5 bases). Trimming removed 7 bases from V and 3 bases from J, with 18 bases in between. Per germline, CDR1 LGHNA and CDR2 YSLEER. The CDR3 runs 15 residues.

Only a few counts were recorded for this clonotype. The gene calls are TRBV5-1 and TRBJ2-3; the D gene could be TRBD1 or TRBD2 (5 bases each). The CDR3 is 14 amino acids. Germline CDR1 SGHRS, CDR2 YFSETQ. Trimming pared 3 bases from V and 7 bases from J, leaving 15 bases between. As DNA, the CDR3 is TGCGCCAGCAGCTGGGGGTCGGACCCTAATACGCAGTATTTT. Translating gives CASSWGSDPNTQYF. The full variable domain, completed using reference TRBV5-1 and TRBJ2-3, is KAGVTQTPRYLIKTRGQQVTLSCSPISGHRSVSWYQQTPGQGLQFLFEYFSETQRNKGNFPGRFSGRQFSNSRSEMNVSTLELGDSALYLCASSWGSDPNTQYFGPGTRLTVL.

This clonotype came up many times. The chain links TRBV7-2 to TRBJ2-7; D is uncertain. Germline-derived CDR1 and CDR2 are SGHTA and FQGNSA. The V gene lost 1 base and the J gene lost 5 bases, with 6 bases spanning the gap. CDR3 size: 12 residues. The CDR3 here is CASSLGPDEQYF. The CDR3 DNA follows: TGTGCCAGCAGCTTAGGGCCGGACGAGCAGTACTTC.

This clonotype was recorded a few times. The rearrangement joins TRBV24-1 to TRBJ2-5; 10 bases match TRBD1. CDR1 KGHDR and CDR2 SFDVKD come from the germline V gene. There are 13 residues in the CDR3. V shed 9 bases, J shed 5 bases, and the junction held 5 bases outside the gene matches. As DNA, the CDR3 is TGTGCCACCGGAGGGACAGGGGAGGAGACCCAGTACTTC. It codes for CATGGTGEETQYF.

This clonotype was seen only a few times. The chain recombines TRBV6-5 with TRBJ2-3; D is uncertain. In germline, CDR1 is MNHEY, CDR2 SVGAGI. The CDR3 length is 13 residues. V dropped 7 bases and J dropped 2 bases, with 10 bases sitting between them. CDR3 coding DNA: TGTGCCAGCAACGGGCGGCTCACAGATACGCAGTATTTT. Amino acids: CASNGRLTDTQYF.

This clonotype has only a few counts. J is TRBJ2-5 and V is TRBV27; 8 bases fit TRBD1. TRBJ2-7 matches the DNA end more closely, so the J call is doubtful. Germline-derived CDR1 and CDR2 are MNHEY and SMNVEV (reference sequence). The CDR3 is 13 residues long. In DNA, the CDR3 is TGTGCCAGCAGCGTCAGACAGGGGTACGAGCAGTACTTC. Residues: CASSVRQGYEQYF.

This clonotype was detected a few times. V gene TRBV19 combines with J gene TRBJ1-4; TRBD1 might be the D (5 bases). The CDR3 has 13 amino acids. Per germline, CDR1 LNHDA and CDR2 SQIVND (reference sequence). The V gene lost 8 bases and the J gene lost 8 bases, with 15 bases spanning the gap. The DNA of the CDR3 is TGTGCCAGTCGTCGAGGGGCATTAGAAAAACTGTTTTTT. This encodes CASRRGALEKLFF.

This clonotype has a single count. A much larger clone differs from this one at a single base, so this may be a read error. The rearrangement links TRBV7-6 to TRBJ2-7; D is undetermined. This CDR3 is built from 12 residues. Trimming took 3 bases from V and 2 from J, leaving 5 bases between them. Per the germline V gene, CDR1 is SGHVS and CDR2 is FNYEAQ. Here the CDR3 reads CASSFTPYEQYF. Written as DNA, the CDR3 is TGTGCCAGCAGCTTTACGCCCTACGAGCAGTACTTC. Filled out from reference TRBV7-6 and TRBJ2-7, the complete variable domain reads GAGVSQSPRYKVTKRGQDVALRCDPISGHVSLYWYRQALGQGPEFLTYFNYEAQQDKSGLPNDRFSAERPEGSISTLTIQRTEQRDSAMYRCASSFTPYEQYFGPGTRLTVT.

This chain connects TRBV6-6 to TRBJ2-2; the match to TRBD2 covers 7 bases. The germline CDR1 and CDR2 sequences are MNHNY and SVGAGI (reference sequence). With 5 bases clipped from V and 7 bases from J, the junction kept 10 bases outside the gene matches. The CDR3 contains 15 residues. The CDR3 is CASSPERGGDGELFF. The CDR3 DNA is TGTGCCAGCAGTCCGGAACGCGGGGGTGACGGGGAGCTGTTTTTT.

The chain employs TRBV7-2 and TRBJ2-5; D is perhaps TRBD1 or TRBD2 (5 bases each). V lost 8 bases, J lost 0 bases, and 10 bases lay in between. Germline assignment: CDR1 SGHTA and CDR2 FQGNSA. This CDR3 spans 13 amino acids. The CDR3 nucleotides are TGTGCCAGCGACCGGGGACACCAAGAGACCCAGTACTTC. Its translation: CASDRGHQETQYF.

The chain joins TRBV19 to TRBJ2-5, with 9 bases that match TRBD2. TRBJ2-7 explains the end of the DNA better; the J call may be wrong. CDR1 and CDR2 (germline): LNHDA, SQIVND (reference sequence). CDR3 length equals 16 residues. The CDR3 loop reads CASSPVGLANTYEQYF. Written as DNA, the CDR3 is TGTGCCAGTAGTCCAGTCGGACTAGCGAACACCTACGAGCAGTACTTC.

This clonotype has more than one count but fewer than ten. This chain connects TRBV29-1 to TRBJ2-2; 7 bases are a match to TRBD1. The CDR3 has 14 residues. The germline V gene has CDR1 SQVTM and CDR2 ANQGSEA. The junction had 5 bases not matched to a gene; V was cut back by 6 bases and J by 1 base. The chain's CDR3 is CSVAGTENTGELFF. In nucleotides, the CDR3 is TGCAGCGTGGCCGGGACAGAGAACACCGGGGAGCTGTTTTTT.

The CDR3 protein is CASSLSRAGALPFIYEQYF. DNA for the CDR3: TGTGCCAGCAGCTTAAGTCGAGCGGGCGCCCTACCATTCATCTACGAGCAGTACTTC. The genes are TRBV7-8 and TRBJ2-7; a possible D gene is TRBD2 (6 bases). Trimming cost V 2 bases and J 3 bases, with 26 bases left between them. The CDR3 length is 19 residues. Germline V gives CDR1 SGHVS, CDR2 FQNEAQ.

The chain uses TRBV28 and TRBJ1-3; no firm D call. Germline V gene sequence: CDR1 MDHEN, CDR2 SYDVKM. CDR3 length: 15 residues. Between the trimmed V and J ends, which lost 2 bases and 4 bases, there was a span of 12 bases. In DNA, the CDR3 is TGTGCCAGCAGTTTAGCGGTCACCTCGGGAAACACCATATATTTT. This sequence encodes CASSLAVTSGNTIYF.

This clonotype was detected only a few times. The chain joins TRBV3-1 to TRBJ2-2; D ambiguous. This CDR3 comprises 15 residues. Trimming pared 2 bases from V and 6 bases from J, leaving 13 bases between. Germline CDR1 reads LGHDT; CDR2 reads YNNKEL (reference sequence). The CDR3 protein is CASSQQTVQAGELFF. The CDR3 DNA follows: TGTGCCAGCAGCCAACAGACTGTTCAGGCCGGGGAGCTGTTTTTT. Based on the CDR3 plus reference TRBV3-1 and TRBJ2-2, the full variable domain is DTAVSQTPKYLVTQMGNDKSIKCEQNLGHDTMYWYKQDSKKFLKIMFSYNNKELIINETVPNRFSPKSPDKAHLNLHINSLELGDSAVYFCASSQQTVQAGELFFGEGSRLTVL.

This chain joins TRBV6-2 or TRBV6-3 and TRBJ2-6; 8 nucleotides line up with TRBD1. Looked up from germline, CDR1 is MNHEY and CDR2 is SVGEGT. The CDR3 contains 16 residues. The trim removed 6 bases at V and 0 bases at J, leaving 4 bases unmatched. The CDR3 DNA sequence: TGTGCCAGCAGACAGGGGGTGGTCTCTGGGGCCAACGTCCTGACTTTC. Its protein product is CASRQGVVSGANVLTF.

In this sample, this clonotype turned up a few times. The chain combines TRBV5-6 with TRBJ2-7; D unresolved. The CDR3 spans 11 residues. Germline V gene sequence: CDR1 SGHDT, CDR2 YYEEEE. V lost 4 bases and J lost 6, with 8 bases in between. The CDR3 protein is CASSGYGEQYF. DNA of the CDR3: TGTGCCAGCAGCGGATACGGCGAGCAGTACTTC. Combining the CDR3 with reference TRBV5-6 and TRBJ2-7 gives the whole variable domain DAGVTQSPTHLIKTRGQQVTLRCSPKSGHDTVSWYQQALGQGPQFIFQYYEEEERQRGNFPDRFSGHQFPNYSSELNVNALLLGDSALYLCASSGYGEQYFGPGTRLTVT.